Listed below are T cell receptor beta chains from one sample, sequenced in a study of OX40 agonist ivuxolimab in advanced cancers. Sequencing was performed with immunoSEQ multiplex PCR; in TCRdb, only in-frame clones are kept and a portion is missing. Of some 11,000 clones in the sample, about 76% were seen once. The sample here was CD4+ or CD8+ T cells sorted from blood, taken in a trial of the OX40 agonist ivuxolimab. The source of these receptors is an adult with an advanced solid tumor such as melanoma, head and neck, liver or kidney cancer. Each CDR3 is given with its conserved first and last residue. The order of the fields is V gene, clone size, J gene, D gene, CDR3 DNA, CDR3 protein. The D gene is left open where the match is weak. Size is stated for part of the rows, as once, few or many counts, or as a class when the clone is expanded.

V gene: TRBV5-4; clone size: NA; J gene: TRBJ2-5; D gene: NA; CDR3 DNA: TGTGCCAGCAGCCATTGGGACTTCGGGGAGACCCAGTACTTC; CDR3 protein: CASSHWDFGETQYF
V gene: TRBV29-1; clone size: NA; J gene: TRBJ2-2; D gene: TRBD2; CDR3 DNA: TGCAGCGTTGACGCGGGGGGATTTGGCACCGGGGAGCTGTTTTTT; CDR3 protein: CSVDAGGFGTGELFF
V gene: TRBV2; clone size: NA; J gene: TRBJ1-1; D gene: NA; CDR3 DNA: TGTGCCAGCAGTCGCCGGGCCGATGGATGGACTGAAGCTTTCTTT; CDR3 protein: CASSRRADGWTEAFF
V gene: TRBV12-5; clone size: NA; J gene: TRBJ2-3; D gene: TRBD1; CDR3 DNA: TGTGCTAGTGGTTTGGCCCGACAGGGACGACTTAGAGATACGCAGTATTTT; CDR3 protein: CASGLARQGRLRDTQYF
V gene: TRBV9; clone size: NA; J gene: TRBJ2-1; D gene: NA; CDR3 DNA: TGTGCCAGCAGCGCCAACCGGGAGTACACATACAATGAGCAGTTCTTC; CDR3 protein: CASSANREYTYNEQFF
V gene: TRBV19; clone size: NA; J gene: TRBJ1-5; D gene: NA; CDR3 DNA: TGTGCCAGTAGTATAAGTTTGTTTCGGGGTGATGTTAATCAGCCCCAGCATTTT; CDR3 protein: CASSISLFRGDVNQPQHF
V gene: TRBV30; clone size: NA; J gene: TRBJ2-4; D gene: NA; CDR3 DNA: TGTGCCTGGAGTGTAGACAGTCCCAAAAACATTCAGTACTTC; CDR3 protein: CAWSVDSPKNIQYF
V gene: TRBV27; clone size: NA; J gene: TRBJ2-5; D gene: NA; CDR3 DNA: TGTGCCAGCAGGTCAGACCAAGAGACCCAGTACTTC; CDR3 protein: CASRSDQETQYF
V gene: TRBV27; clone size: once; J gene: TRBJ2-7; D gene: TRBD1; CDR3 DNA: TGTGCCAGCACCCTCGGACAGGGCTACGAGCAGTACTTC; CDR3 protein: CASTLGQGYEQYF
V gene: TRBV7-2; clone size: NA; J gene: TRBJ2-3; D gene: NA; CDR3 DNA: TGTGCCAGCAGCTTATCTTCGGGAGTGGATACGCAGTATTTT; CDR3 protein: CASSLSSGVDTQYF
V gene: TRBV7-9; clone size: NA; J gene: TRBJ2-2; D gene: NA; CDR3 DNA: TGTGCCAGCAGCGCCCAACCCACCGGGGAGCTGTTTTTT; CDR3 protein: CASSAQPTGELFF
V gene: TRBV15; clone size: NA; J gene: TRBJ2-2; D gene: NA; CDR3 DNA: TGTGCCACCAGCGGAAGGGACACCAACACCGGGGAGCTGTTTTTT; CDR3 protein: CATSGRDTNTGELFF
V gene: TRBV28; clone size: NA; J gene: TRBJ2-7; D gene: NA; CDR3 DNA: TGTGCCAGCAGTGGCAGTCCCTACGAGCAGTACTTC; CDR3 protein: CASSGSPYEQYF
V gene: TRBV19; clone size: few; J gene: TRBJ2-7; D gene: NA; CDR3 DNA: TGTGCCAGTAGTATTGGGGGCGCGGGGGAGCAGTACTTC; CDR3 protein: CASSIGGAGEQYF
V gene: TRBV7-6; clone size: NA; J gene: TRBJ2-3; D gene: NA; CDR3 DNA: TGTGCCAGCAGCTTCCCCCTTTTGGGGAGCACAGATACGCAGTATTTT; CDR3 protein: CASSFPLLGSTDTQYF
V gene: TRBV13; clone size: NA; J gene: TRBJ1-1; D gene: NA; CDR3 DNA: TGTGCCAGCAGCTTAGTGGGTAACACTGAAGCTTTCTTT; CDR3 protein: CASSLVGNTEAFF
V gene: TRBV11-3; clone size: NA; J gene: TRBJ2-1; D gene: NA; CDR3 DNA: TGTGCCAGCAGCCTGGGACATGCAGAGAGTGCTGTCTACAATGAGCAGTTCTTC; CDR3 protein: CASSLGHAESAVYNEQFF
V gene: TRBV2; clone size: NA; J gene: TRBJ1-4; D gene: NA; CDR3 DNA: TGTGCCAGCAGTGAAGATCCGGGTAGGGCTAATGAAAAACTGTTTTTT; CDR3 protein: CASSEDPGRANEKLFF
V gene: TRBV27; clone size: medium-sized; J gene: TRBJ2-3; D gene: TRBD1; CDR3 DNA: TGTGCCAGCAGTTATGGGACAGGGCACACAGATACGCAGTATTTT; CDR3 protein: CASSYGTGHTDTQYF
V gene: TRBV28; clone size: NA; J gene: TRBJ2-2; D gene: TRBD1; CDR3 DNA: TGTGCCAGCAGAATGACAGGGGTGACCGGGGAGCTGTTTTTT; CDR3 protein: CASRMTGVTGELFF
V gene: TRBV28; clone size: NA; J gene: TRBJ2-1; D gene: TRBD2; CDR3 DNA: TGTGCCAGCAGTTGGGGGGGAACTGAGCAGTTCTTC; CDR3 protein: CASSWGGTEQFF
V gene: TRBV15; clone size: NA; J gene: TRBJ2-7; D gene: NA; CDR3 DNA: TGTGCCACCAGCAGAGAAGGAGGCGCAGGTTCCTACGAGCAGTACTTC; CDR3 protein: CATSREGGAGSYEQYF
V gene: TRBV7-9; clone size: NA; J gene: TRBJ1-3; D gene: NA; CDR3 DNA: TGTGCCAGCAGCTTAGGGGGAAACACCATATATTTT; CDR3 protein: CASSLGGNTIYF
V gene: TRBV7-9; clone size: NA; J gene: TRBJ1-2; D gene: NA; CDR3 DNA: TGTGCCAGCAGCTTGGGAATCTATGGCTACACCTTC; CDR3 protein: CASSLGIYGYTF
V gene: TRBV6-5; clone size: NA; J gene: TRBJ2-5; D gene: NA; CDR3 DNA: TGTGCCAGCAGTTACGAGTCACAAGAGACCCAGTACTTC; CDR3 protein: CASSYESQETQYF
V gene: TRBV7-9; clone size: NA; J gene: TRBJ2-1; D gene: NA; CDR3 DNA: TGTGCCAGCAGCTTAGCGGATTCCACGGGAGTTGAGCAGTTCTTC; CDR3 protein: CASSLADSTGVEQFF
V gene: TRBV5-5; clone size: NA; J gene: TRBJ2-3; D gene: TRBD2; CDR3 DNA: TGTGCCAGCAGCTTCCCACTAGCGGTGGCCGATACGCAGTATTTT; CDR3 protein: CASSFPLAVADTQYF
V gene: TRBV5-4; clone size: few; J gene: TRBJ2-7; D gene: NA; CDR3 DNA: TGTGCCAGCAGCCTTGGAACCTACGAGCAGTACTTC; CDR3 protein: CASSLGTYEQYF
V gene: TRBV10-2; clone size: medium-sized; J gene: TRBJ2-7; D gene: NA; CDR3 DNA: TGCGCCAGCTACGATAGGGGGGGGGAGTACTACGAGCAGTACTTC; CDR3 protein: CASYDRGGEYYEQYF
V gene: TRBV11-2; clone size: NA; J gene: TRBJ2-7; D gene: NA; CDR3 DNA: TGTGCCAGCAGCTTAGGGTCAGGAACCTACGAGCAGTACTTC; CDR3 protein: CASSLGSGTYEQYF
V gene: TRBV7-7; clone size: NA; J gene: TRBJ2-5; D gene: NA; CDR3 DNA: TGTGCTAGCAGCTTAGGGGAGTCCTACCGAGAGACCCAGTACTTC; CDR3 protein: CASSLGESYRETQYF
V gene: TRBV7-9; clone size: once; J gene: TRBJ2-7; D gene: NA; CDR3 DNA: TGTGCCAGCAGCTCGTCCCGTACCGGGTCCCTGGTCGAGCAGTACTTC; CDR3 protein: CASSSSRTGSLVEQYF
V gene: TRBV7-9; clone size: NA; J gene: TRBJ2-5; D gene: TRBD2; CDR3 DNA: TGTGCCAGCAGCGTCGGGACTAGCGCAAAACAAGAGACCCAGTACTTC; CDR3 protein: CASSVGTSAKQETQYF
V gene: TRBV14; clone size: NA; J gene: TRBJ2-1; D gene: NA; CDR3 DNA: TGTGCCAGCAGCCAGACGAGGGGGGAGTACAATGAGCAGTTCTTC; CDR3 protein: CASSQTRGEYNEQFF
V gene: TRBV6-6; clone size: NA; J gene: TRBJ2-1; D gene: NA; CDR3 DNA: TGTGCCAGCAGTTTAGGGGTGAGGTTATCCTACAATGAGCAGTTCTTC; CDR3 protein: CASSLGVRLSYNEQFF
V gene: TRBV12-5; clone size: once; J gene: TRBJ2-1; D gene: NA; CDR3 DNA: TGTGCTAGTAGTCAGGGACTTTACAATGAGCAGTTCTTC; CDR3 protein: CASSQGLYNEQFF
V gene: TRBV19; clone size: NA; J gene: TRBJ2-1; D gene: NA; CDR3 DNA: TGTGCCACGGGACCTCCGTACAATGAGCAGTTCTTC; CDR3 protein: CATGPPYNEQFF